This record looks at one TCR beta chain sequence and its context. The antigen remains undetermined. The CDR3 end shows no conserved phenylalanine or tryptophan, and so a read error is likely. Total RNA and DNA came together from 20-30 mg of bulk tissue without cell sorting. Without exception, tumor samples held over 75% viable tumor cells. cDNA specific to TCR beta was made from roughly 500 ng of total RNA, with a constant-region primer employed for priming. Each TCR beta library was derived from three nested multiplex PCR rounds that employed slightly modified ARM-PCR. For around 11 cycles apiece, the opening two PCR rounds ran with TRBV1-TRBV30 forward primers and a C-beta reverse primer. In TCRdb, the multiplex PCR reads were re-called with MiXCR into one record per CDR3 protein. The data hold approximately 73,000 distinct CDR3 sequences, with 71% observed a single time. The sample belongs to a study of tumor-infiltrating lymphocytes in primary liver carcinoma.

Germline V CDR1 and CDR2: SQVTM, ANQGSEA. This CDR3 has 13 amino acids. Study-wide points: It was observed that only about 7.5-25% of the top clones appeared in every one of the five tumor regions. Tumors significantly exceeded blood in top-250-clone fraction (p = 0.039).

The gene calls are TRBV29-1 and TRBJ2-7; D gene ambiguous. The receptor comes from a woman aged 55-69 years with primary liver carcinoma and hepatitis B virus infection. Sequenced sample: liver tumor tissue from sampling region 4. Subset here: tumor region T4, right-lateral pole. The CDR3 spells CSVEAGHTYGQYL. The CDR3, as DNA: TGCAGCGTTGAAGCCGGTCACACCTACGGGCAGTACTTA.